The 20 T cell receptor beta chains given below trace back to one sample, sequenced in a study of shared clonotypes between healthy human individuals. Sequencing was performed with immunoSEQ multiplex PCR; in TCRdb, only in-frame clones are kept and a portion is missing. Altogether 650,000 to 750,000 clones are present, roughly 70% being singletons, with the ten largest covering approximately 2%. Specimen: memory CD4+ T cells sorted from blood. Subset: CD45RA-negative fraction. These receptors came from a woman aged 25 to 39 in good health.

The chain employs TRBV2 and TRBJ2-2; no clear D. CDR3 length: 15 amino acids. CDR1 is SNHLY, CDR2 FYNNEI, per germline. Trimming took 0 bases from V and 4 from J, leaving 9 bases between them. CDR3 region: CASSEAPQSTGELFF. CDR3 nucleotides: TGTGCCAGCAGTGAAGCGCCGCAATCCACCGGGGAGCTGTTTTTT.

The gene calls are TRBV5-1 and TRBJ2-3; D might be TRBD2 (6 bases). Germline values: CDR1 SGHRS, CDR2 YFSETQ. The CDR3 loop spans 13 amino acids. V lost 0 bases, J lost 8 bases, and 10 bases lay in between. The CDR3 sequence: CASSLDWGGTQYF. The CDR3 DNA follows: TGCGCCAGCAGCTTGGATTGGGGAGGTACGCAGTATTTT.

V and J are TRBV28 and TRBJ2-6; maybe TRBD1 (6 bases). V lost 7 bases, J lost 0 bases, and 16 bases lay in between. The CDR3 length is 17 residues. Germline lookup yields CDR1 MDHEN and CDR2 SYDVKM. CDR3: CASIKPQGSSGANVLTF. The CDR3 DNA follows: TGTGCCAGCATAAAGCCACAGGGATCCTCTGGGGCCAACGTCCTGACTTTC.

This rearrangement joins TRBV9 to TRBJ2-6; D is undetermined. Germline V CDR1 and CDR2: SGDLS, YYNGEE. Trimming stripped 0 bases from V and 1 base from J, with 5 bases between. The CDR3 has 15 residues. CDR3 sequence (DNA): TGTGCCAGCAGCGTAGTTGATTCTGGGGCCAACGTCCTGACTTTC. Amino acids: CASSVVDSGANVLTF.

This clone was counted only a few times. The chain uses TRBV18 and TRBJ1-3; D is undetermined. The V gene's germline CDR1 is KGHSH and CDR2 LQKENI. The V end lost 1 base, the J end lost 0 bases, and 19 bases lay between the germline ends. The CDR3 runs to 19 residues. CDR3 region: CASSPREPTGGVSGNTIYF. For the CDR3, the DNA is TGTGCCAGCTCACCACGGGAACCTACGGGCGGGGTCTCTGGAAACACCATATATTTT.

The chain uses TRBV5-1 and TRBJ1-1; D possibly corresponds to TRBD1 (6 bases). This CDR3 has 15 residues. Germline V gene data show CDR1 as SGHRS and CDR2 as YFSETQ. Trimming removed 4 bases at V and 5 bases at J, with 18 bases between. CDR3 protein: CASSLELGGVTEAFF. DNA of the CDR3: TGCGCCAGCAGCCTAGAGTTGGGGGGCGTAACTGAAGCTTTCTTT.

The genes are TRBV30 and TRBJ2-7; TRBD1 aligns across 7 bases. V was pared by 2 bases and J by 5 bases, with 6 bases of the junction left unmatched. This CDR3 contains 13 residues. In germline, CDR1 is GTSNPN, CDR2 SVGIG (reference sequence). This CDR3 reads CAWSTTGAHEQYF. As DNA, the CDR3 is TGTGCCTGGAGTACAACAGGGGCCCACGAGCAGTACTTC.

A note on this clone: A much larger clone is a single base away; this may be a read error. Other DNA sequences in this specimen translate into the identical CDR3. This chain joins TRBV9 and TRBJ1-2; D call uncertain. The V gene's germline CDR1 is SGDLS and CDR2 YYNGEE. The CDR3 extends over 14 amino acids. The ends were cut back, 0 bases at V and 2 bases at J, with 8 bases in the middle. The chain's CDR3 is CASSVGTENYGYTF. The DNA of the CDR3 is TGTGCCAGCAGCGTAGGTACGGAGAACTATGGCTACACCTTC.

CDR3 bases: TGTGCCAGCAGCTTGGGTGGACTAGCCGAAGGGTCCTCCTACGAGCAGTACTTC. Protein product: CASSLGGLAEGSSYEQYF. The chain is built from TRBV5-4 and TRBJ2-7; TRBD2 matches 8 bases. CDR3 length: 18 residues. Trimming removed 0 bases from V and 0 bases from J; junction bases left unmatched: 11. CDR1 is SGHNT and CDR2 is YYREEE in the germline V gene (reference sequence).

The chain combines TRBV28 with TRBJ1-2; 9 positions match TRBD1. Trimming took 6 bases from V and 6 from J; bases not matched to a gene: 8. The CDR3 is made up of 14 amino acids. The germline V gene has CDR1 MDHEN and CDR2 SYDVKM. CDR3 loop: CASRRSGQGNGYTF. In nucleotides, the CDR3 is TGTGCCAGCAGACGATCGGGACAGGGTAATGGCTACACCTTC.

Only a few counts were recorded for this clone. The V and J genes are TRBV2 and TRBJ2-3; 9 bases are shared with TRBD2. Trimming took 7 bases from V and 2 from J; bases not matched to a gene: 7. This CDR3 spans 15 amino acids. Germline V CDR1 and CDR2: SNHLY, FYNNEI. CDR3 sequence (DNA): TGTGCCAGCAAGCTAGCGGGAACCGCCACAGATACGCAGTATTTT. Residues: CASKLAGTATDTQYF.

The chain recombines TRBV30 with TRBJ2-7; perhaps TRBD1 as D (5 bases). Trimming took 4 bases from V and 3 from J, leaving 10 bases between them. Germline V CDR1 and CDR2: GTSNPN, SVGIG (reference sequence). The CDR3 has 12 residues. CDR3: CAWNQGGYEQYF. The CDR3, as DNA: TGTGCCTGGAACCAGGGCGGCTACGAGCAGTACTTC. Looking up the rest from reference TRBV30 and TRBJ2-7 gives the full variable domain: SQTIHQWPATLVQPVGSPLSLECTVEGTSNPNLYWYRQAAGRGLQLLFYSVGIGQISSEVPQNLSASRPQDRQFILSSKKLLLSDSGFYLCAWNQGGYEQYFGPGTRLTVT.

CDR3 sequence: CASSESRTSGSSYNEQFF. CDR3 nucleotides: TGTGCCAGCAGTGAATCAAGGACTAGCGGGAGCTCCTACAATGAGCAGTTCTTC. V and J are TRBV25-1 and TRBJ2-1, with 13 bases lining up with TRBD2. CDR1 and CDR2 (germline): MGHDK, SYGVNS. V shed 1 base and J 0 bases; nucleotides not matched to a gene: 3. The CDR3 is made up of 18 amino acids.

The chain uses TRBV19 and TRBJ1-5, with 9 bases aligning to TRBD1. CDR1 and CDR2 from the germline V gene are LNHDA and SQIVND (reference sequence). The CDR3 runs to 14 residues. The trim removed 5 bases at V and 6 bases at J, leaving 5 bases unmatched. The CDR3, as DNA: TGTGCCAGTAGTTATGACAGGGGGAGTCAGCCCCAGCATTTT. Protein: CASSYDRGSQPQHF.

The chain joins TRBV4-2 to TRBJ1-4, with D possibly matching TRBD1 (5 bases). V was trimmed by 4 bases and J by 8 bases, leaving 17 bases between them. The length of the CDR3 is 15 residues. In germline, CDR1 is LGHNA, CDR2 YNFKEQ. The CDR3 loop is CASSPQEGSVEKLFF. The DNA of the CDR3 is TGTGCCAGCAGCCCCCAGGAGGGGTCGGTCGAAAAACTGTTTTTT.

This sequence joins TRBV21-1 and TRBJ1-5. TRBV21-1 is marked as a pseudogene. CDR3 length: 16 residues. The CDR3 region is CASSKNVGNLFQPQHF. CDR3 coding DNA: TGTGCCAGCAGCAAAAATGTGGGTAATCTGTTTCAGCCCCAGCATTTT.

This clone has only one observation. The J gene is TRBJ2-2, the V gene TRBV9; D may correspond to TRBD1 or TRBD2 (5 bases each). V gave up 2 bases and J gave up 15 bases, with 20 bases separating them. CDR1 and CDR2 from the germline V gene are SGDLS and YYNGEE. The CDR3 runs to 14 residues. CDR3 coding DNA: TGTGCCAGCAGCGTCCGAGGGGCCCCGGGTGCGTTGTTTTTT. The encoded protein is CASSVRGAPGALFF.

This clone was recorded many times. The junction departs from germline at one end; a sequencing error may be responsible. This chain uses TRBV7-9 with TRBJ1-2, with D possibly TRBD1 on 6 matching bases. Germline-derived CDR1 and CDR2 are SEHNR and FQNEAQ (reference sequence). The CDR3 runs 11 residues. This chain's CDR3 is CASTDDRPFAF. The CDR3 DNA reads as TGTGCCAGCACCGACGACAGGCCCTTCGCCTTC. The full variable domain, its missing parts supplied by reference TRBV7-9 and TRBJ1-2, is DTGVSQNPRHKITKRGQNVTFRCDPISEHNRLYWYRQTLGQGPEFLTYFQNEAQLEKSRLLSDRFSAERPKGSFSTLEIQRTEQGDSAMYLCASTDDRPFAFGSGTRLTVV.

Notes on this clone: At the DNA level, this CDR3 is encoded by other sequences in the same sample as well. The chain has TRBV11-3 and TRBJ2-1; TRBD2 matches at 11 bases. With 1 base clipped from V and 4 bases from J, the junction kept 0 bases outside the gene matches. This CDR3 region has 15 residues. In germline, CDR1 is SGHNT, CDR2 YENEEA. For the CDR3, the DNA is TGTGCCAGCAGCTTAGGGACTAGCGGGTACAATGAGCAGTTCTTC. Translated, it gives CASSLGTSGYNEQFF.

Only a few counts were recorded for this clone. This CDR3 is also generated by other DNA sequences in the sample. The chain is built from TRBV6-1 and TRBJ1-5; D unclear. The CDR3 length is 11 residues. Germline V gene lookup returns CDR1 MNHNS and CDR2 SASEGT. With 6 bases removed from V and 1 base from J, the gap between germline ends came to 1 base. The CDR3 sequence: CASRSNQPQHF. CDR3 nucleotide sequence: TGTGCCAGCAGAAGCAATCAGCCCCAGCATTTT.